The TCR beta chain described here comes from a study of blood T cell repertoires in COVID-19. Germline V CDR1 and CDR2: MNHEY, SVGEGT. V was clipped by 2 bases and J by 2 bases; unmatched bases: 3. The CDR3 covers 16 residues. Produced via immunoSEQ multiplex PCR; TCRdb's table is partial and in-frame only. The sample contains 250,000 to 300,000 clones, approximately 88% of which appear only once. The age range of participants was about 18 to 89 years, with residence in fewer than 25 US areas. This clone has a handful of counts. Sequenced input: PBMCs or T cells enriched from blood (not recorded which). This clonotype originated in a woman in her thirties or forties who had recovered from COVID-19. The chain couples TRBV6-2 or TRBV6-3 to TRBJ2-2; 9 bases match TRBD2. The CDR3, as DNA: TGTGCCAGCAGTTACGGGCTAGCGGGAAACACCGGGGAGCTGTTTTTT. Residues: CASSYGLAGNTGELFF.